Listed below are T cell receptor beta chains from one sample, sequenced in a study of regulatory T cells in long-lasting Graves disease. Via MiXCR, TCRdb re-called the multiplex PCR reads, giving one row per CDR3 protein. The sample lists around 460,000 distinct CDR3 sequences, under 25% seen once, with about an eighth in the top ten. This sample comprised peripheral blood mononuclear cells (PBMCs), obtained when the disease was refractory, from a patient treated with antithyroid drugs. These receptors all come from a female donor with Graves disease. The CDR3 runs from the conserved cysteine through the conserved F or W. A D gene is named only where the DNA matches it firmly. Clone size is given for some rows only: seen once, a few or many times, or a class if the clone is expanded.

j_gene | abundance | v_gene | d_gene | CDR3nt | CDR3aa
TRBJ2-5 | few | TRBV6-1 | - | TGTGCCAGCACAAAGGGGGACCAAGAGACCCAGTACTTC | CASTKGDQETQYF
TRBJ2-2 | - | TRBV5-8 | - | TGTGCCAGCAGCAGGACAGACCCTTGGGGGGAGCTGTTTTTT | CASSRTDPWGELFF
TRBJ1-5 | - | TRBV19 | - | TGTGCCAGTAGTTTTGGCAATGAGGGCCTCGGAGTCAATCAGCCCCAGCATTTT | CASSFGNEGLGVNQPQHF
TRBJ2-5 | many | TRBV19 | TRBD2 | TGTGCCCCTCGGGAGGTTGGGCGAGAGACCCAGTACTTC | CAPREVGRETQYF
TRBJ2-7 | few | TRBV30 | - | TGTGCCTGGAGTGTACGAAGGGAGAGCGAGCAGTACTTC | CAWSVRRESEQYF
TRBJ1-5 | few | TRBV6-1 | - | TGTGCCAGCAAATCTAACAGCAATCAGCCCCAGCATTTT | CASKSNSNQPQHF
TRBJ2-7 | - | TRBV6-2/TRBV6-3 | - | TGTGCCAGCAGTTACTCTTCACTAGACCAACACCCCTACGAGCAGTACTTC | CASSYSSLDQHPYEQYF
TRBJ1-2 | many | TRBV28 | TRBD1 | TGTGCCAGCAGGAGACAGGGTTCGAGCTATGGCTACACCTTC | CASRRQGSSYGYTF
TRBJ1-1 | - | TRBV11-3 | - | TGTGCCAGCAGCTTAGACTGGCTTGGTGAAGCTTTCTTT | CASSLDWLGEAFF
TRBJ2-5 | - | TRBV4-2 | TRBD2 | TGTGCCAGCAGCCACCAACCGGGGACTAGCGGAGAAGAGACCCAGTACTTC | CASSHQPGTSGEETQYF
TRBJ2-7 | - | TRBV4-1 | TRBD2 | TGCGCCAGCAGCCAAGGGGGGGGAAGCTCCTACGAGCAGTACTTC | CASSQGGGSSYEQYF
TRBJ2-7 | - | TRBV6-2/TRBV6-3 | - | TGTGCCAGCAGTTACTCTTTAGCGGAGGCCTACGAGCAGTACTTC | CASSYSLAEAYEQYF
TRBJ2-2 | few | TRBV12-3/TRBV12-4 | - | TGTGCCAGCATGGCAAACACCGGGGAGCTGTTTTTT | CASMANTGELFF
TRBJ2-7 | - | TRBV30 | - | TGTGCCTGGAGTGTGGAGGGCCTTTACGAGCAGTACTTC | CAWSVEGLYEQYF